These 2 T cell receptor beta chains came from one sample sequenced in a study of blood T cell repertoires in COVID-19 (TCRdb year 2020). Receptors were amplified or captured by the immunoSEQ multiplex PCR assay. Here the immuneACCESS table is served through TCRdb, limited to in-frame sequences with V and J called. Missing clones are a known gap in these copies; in checked studies unresolved V genes cover under half, and the rest lacks a known reason. This sample is represented by 250,000 to 300,000 clones; approximately 89% of them were singletons. Together, the top ten hold approximately 12% of the sample. The sample consisted of peripheral blood. The source of these receptors is an older woman with acute or convalescent COVID-19.

This rearrangement joins TRBV9 to TRBJ2-3; 10 positions agree with TRBD2. V shed 1 base, J shed 5 bases, and the junction held 10 bases outside the gene matches. CDR3 length: 17 residues. The germline V gene encodes CDR1 SGDLS and CDR2 YYNGEE. Here the CDR3 DNA reads TGTGCCAGCAGCGTAAGTTCCCGAGCGGGGGGGAGAGATACGCAGTATTTT. Translated: CASSVSSRAGGRDTQYF.

The rearrangement links TRBV7-3 to TRBJ2-1; the D gene is possibly TRBD2 (6 bases). The ends were cut back, 5 bases at V and 9 bases at J, with 26 bases in the middle. Germline loops: CDR1 SGHTA, CDR2 FQGTGA. This CDR3 has 17 residues. CDR3 bases: TGTGCCAGCAGCCTACTCGCCGGGACTCACCGAACCGGTGAGCAGTTCTTC. It is translated as CASSLLAGTHRTGEQFF.